Following are 25 T cell receptor beta chains from one sample sequenced in a study of siplizumab effects on memory and regulatory T cells. Some clones are missing from TCRdb's copy, which holds only in-frame ones; the method was immunoSEQ multiplex PCR. The table records some 80,000 clones, about 95% of them present only once. Input material: CD8+ T cells sorted from blood. Every receptor here comes from a human donor in good health.

The chain uses TRBV28 and TRBJ2-1; TRBD2 aligns across 13 bases. Looked up from germline, CDR1 is MDHEN and CDR2 is SYDVKM. Losses at the gene ends were 8 bases for V and 5 bases for J; bases not matched to a gene: 6. The CDR3 has 15 residues. CDR3 amino acids: CASRHGLAGDNEQFF. As DNA, the CDR3 is TGTGCCAGCCGCCATGGACTAGCGGGAGACAATGAGCAGTTCTTC.

The rearrangement joins TRBV6-5 to TRBJ2-3, with TRBD2 matching over 7 bases. V lost 5 bases and J lost 0; bases outside the gene matches: 5. Germline V lookup: CDR1 MNHEY, CDR2 SVGAGI. The CDR3 runs 15 residues. The CDR3 here is CASSRQTSSTDTQYF. As DNA, the CDR3 is TGTGCCAGCAGTAGACAGACTAGCAGCACAGATACGCAGTATTTT.

The CDR3 sequence: CASSPWGGPEQFF. The CDR3 coding sequence is TGTGCCAGCAGTCCTTGGGGGGGACCCGAGCAGTTCTTC. The V call is TRBV5-4, the J call TRBJ2-1; 7 bases are shared with TRBD2. Per the germline V gene, CDR1 is SGHNT and CDR2 is YYREEE (reference sequence). This CDR3 has 13 amino acids. With 5 bases clipped from V and 10 bases from J, the junction kept 9 bases outside the gene matches.

The chain recombines TRBV7-8 with TRBJ2-7, with D perhaps TRBD1 or TRBD2 (6 bases each). The CDR3 loop spans 17 amino acids. The V gene lost 0 bases and the J gene lost 1 base, with 16 bases spanning the gap. The V gene's germline CDR1 is SGHVS and CDR2 FQNEAQ. CDR3 DNA sequence: TGTGCCAGCAGCTTAGCGATGTGGCAGGGGACTTCCTACGAGCAGTACTTC. It is translated as CASSLAMWQGTSYEQYF.

The CDR3 sequence is CASSGEGIEEKLFF. For the CDR3, the DNA is TGCGCCAGCAGCGGGGAGGGTATAGAAGAAAAACTGTTTTTT. J is TRBJ1-4 and V is TRBV5-1, with D uncertain. The V gene's germline CDR1 is SGHRS and CDR2 YFSETQ. Trimming removed 4 bases at V and 8 bases at J, with 15 bases between. CDR3 size: 14 residues.

This clone occurred once. The V and J genes are TRBV2 and TRBJ2-1; 7 bases are shared with TRBD1. Germline assignment: CDR1 SNHLY and CDR2 FYNNEI. The CDR3 length is 16 residues. The V segment lost 3 bases and the J segment 0 bases; nucleotides outside the gene matches: 5. DNA of the CDR3: TGTGCCAGCAGTGAGGGACAGCCCGTCTCCTACAATGAGCAGTTCTTC. It codes for CASSEGQPVSYNEQFF.

V gene TRBV19 combines with J gene TRBJ2-7, with 13 bases lining up with TRBD2. Germline V gene data show CDR1 as LNHDA and CDR2 as SQIVND (reference sequence). The CDR3 length is 17 residues. Trimming at V came to 10 bases and at J to 7 bases, leaving 19 bases not matched to a gene. The CDR3 DNA reads as TGTGCCATCAGGATAGCATGTGGACTAGCGGGAGTGAATGAGCAGTACTTC. Its translation: CAIRIACGLAGVNEQYF.

This clone was counted a single time. The gene calls are TRBV5-1 and TRBJ2-3; 9 bases align to TRBD2. CDR1 and CDR2 (germline): SGHRS, YFSETQ. The CDR3 runs to 17 residues. V shed 1 base and J 2 bases; nucleotides not matched to a gene: 8. The CDR3 DNA reads TGCGCCAGCAGCTTGTCCGGGGCTAGCGGGACCACAGATACGCAGTATTTT. It specifies CASSLSGASGTTDTQYF.

The genes are TRBV27 and TRBJ1-2; perhaps TRBD1 as D (6 bases). The CDR3 runs 16 residues. Trimming stripped 2 bases from V and 0 bases from J, with 13 bases between. Germline lookup yields CDR1 MNHEY and CDR2 SMNVEV (reference sequence). The CDR3 DNA sequence: TGTGCCAGCAGTTTAGGGGGCGACGTGACTAACTATGGCTACACCTTC. Its translation is CASSLGGDVTNYGYTF.

Only one count was recorded for this clone. The chain recombines TRBV7-9 with TRBJ2-7; 7 nucleotides line up with TRBD1. V shed 4 bases, J shed 2 bases, and the junction held 8 bases outside the gene matches. Germline V gene sequence: CDR1 SEHNR, CDR2 FQNEAQ (reference sequence). This CDR3 is 15 amino acids long. The DNA of the CDR3 is TGTGCCAGCAGCTCACTAGGGGACAGTGCCTACGAGCAGTACTTC. This encodes CASSSLGDSAYEQYF.

This chain joins TRBV5-4 and TRBJ2-1, with a weak D call TRBD1 (5 bases). From germline, CDR1 is SGHNT and CDR2 YYREEE (reference sequence). Trimming stripped 4 bases from V and 0 bases from J, with 8 bases between. The CDR3 extends over 14 amino acids. As DNA, the CDR3 is TGTGCCAGCAGCCAGGGCAGCTCCTACAATGAGCAGTTCTTC. Protein sequence: CASSQGSSYNEQFF.

This clone was recorded only once. V and J are TRBV6-5 and TRBJ1-1; D is ambiguous. The germline V gene encodes CDR1 MNHEY and CDR2 SVGAGI. V gave up 5 bases and J gave up 7 bases, with 14 bases separating them. There are 13 residues in the CDR3. CDR3 sequence: CASSLQSGLEAFF. Written as DNA, the CDR3 is TGTGCCAGCAGTCTACAATCCGGGCTTGAAGCTTTCTTT.

This chain joins TRBV7-6 and TRBJ2-7; a weak D match, TRBD2 (6 bases). The CDR3 totals 15 residues. V lost 3 bases and J lost 5, with 17 bases in between. The germline gives CDR1 SGHVS, CDR2 FNYEAQ. For the CDR3, the DNA is TGTGCCAGCAGCTTTTACGGGGGAATGACGGACGAGCAGTACTTC. Amino acid sequence: CASSFYGGMTDEQYF.

The chain joins TRBV19 to TRBJ1-1, with D tentatively TRBD1 (6 bases). Germline CDR1 is LNHDA and CDR2 is SQIVND (reference sequence). The CDR3 covers 13 residues. With 3 bases removed from V and 5 bases from J, the gap between germline ends came to 10 bases. Here the CDR3 DNA reads TGTGCCAGTAGTATGAAGGGGGTTACTGAAGCTTTCTTT. This codes for CASSMKGVTEAFF.

The chain uses TRBV7-9 and TRBJ2-7, with a weak D call TRBD2 (6 bases). V shed 4 bases and J shed 3 bases, with 19 bases lying between them. Germline CDR1 is SEHNR and CDR2 is FQNEAQ (reference sequence). This CDR3 is 16 amino acids long. CDR3 sequence reads: CASSSPRDVGLYEQYF. The CDR3 DNA is TGTGCCAGCAGCTCGCCGCGGGACGTCGGACTCTACGAGCAGTACTTC.

The chain recombines TRBV2 with TRBJ2-7; tentative D call: TRBD2 (6 bases). The germline V gene has CDR1 SNHLY and CDR2 FYNNEI. The V and J ends lost 6 bases and 5 bases respectively, with 17 bases between them. This CDR3 region has 14 residues. The CDR3 DNA sequence: TGTGCCAGCAGCGGGGGTTTGGGTTCAGACGAGCAGTACTTC. This encodes CASSGGLGSDEQYF.

The rearrangement uses TRBV11-2 and TRBJ2-1; D remains unclear. Germline V gene lookup returns CDR1 SGHAT and CDR2 FQNNGV. The length of the CDR3 is 13 residues. V was shortened by 2 bases and J by 0 bases, with 2 bases between the two germline ends. CDR3 nucleotides: TGTGCCAGCAGCTTACCCTCCTACAATGAGCAGTTCTTC. Protein sequence: CASSLPSYNEQFF.

The genes are TRBV19 and TRBJ1-1; D is perhaps TRBD1 (6 bases). This CDR3 region has 13 residues. V dropped 5 bases and J dropped 2 bases, with 9 bases sitting between them. The germline CDR1 and CDR2 sequences are LNHDA and SQIVND (reference sequence). The CDR3 spells CASSRQENTEAFF. The CDR3 coding sequence is TGTGCCAGTAGTCGACAGGAAAACACTGAAGCTTTCTTT.

The V gene is TRBV28, the J gene TRBJ1-2; D possibly corresponds to TRBD1 (5 bases). V lost 5 bases to trimming and J lost 10 bases, with 23 bases between them. CDR1 is MDHEN, CDR2 SYDVKM, per germline. This CDR3 contains 15 residues. CDR3 in amino acids: CASSPRGGDSDSYTF. As DNA, the CDR3 is TGTGCCAGCAGTCCCAGAGGAGGAGACAGCGATTCCTACACCTTC.

The chain recombines TRBV2 with TRBJ1-5; D is unresolved. Germline V gives CDR1 SNHLY, CDR2 FYNNEI. Trimming took 6 bases from V and 3 from J, leaving 9 bases between them. The CDR3 covers 13 residues. In DNA, the CDR3 is TGTGCCAGCAGGGACGGATCCAATCAGCCCCAGCATTTT. Protein sequence: CASRDGSNQPQHF.

The V gene is TRBV10-3, the J gene TRBJ2-5; the match to TRBD2 covers 9 bases. Trimming removed 7 bases from V and 5 bases from J; junction bases left unmatched: 11. Germline assignment: CDR1 ENHRY and CDR2 SYGVKD. The CDR3 is 15 amino acids. CDR3 amino acids: CAINRAGGPAETQYF. CDR3 bases: TGTGCCATCAATCGGGCGGGAGGGCCAGCGGAGACCCAGTACTTC.

This chain joins TRBV10-1 and TRBJ2-7, with unresolved D. The CDR3 has 12 residues. CDR1 and CDR2 (germline): WNHNN, SYGVQD (reference sequence). V lost 2 bases and J lost 6, with 8 bases in between. This CDR3 is CASSERGAEQYF. CDR3 coding DNA: TGCGCCAGCAGTGAGAGAGGCGCCGAGCAGTACTTC.

The rearrangement joins TRBV12-1 to TRBJ2-3; TRBD2 is the table's D call and was not checked against the DNA. TRBV12-1 is a pseudogene segment. This CDR3 has 16 residues. CDR3 bases: TGTGCCAGCAGCTTTCGGCTAGCGTCAAGCACAGATACGCAGTATTTT. Amino acid sequence: CASSFRLASSTDTQYF.

The chain uses TRBV15 and TRBJ1-5; TRBD1 matches at 9 bases. The CDR3 sequence is 17 residues long. The V and J ends lost 0 bases and 3 bases, in that order; junction bases with no gene match: 6. CDR1 is LNHNV, CDR2 YYDKDF, per germline (reference sequence). This CDR3 reads CATSRESTGGSNQPQHF. CDR3 nucleotide sequence: TGTGCCACCAGCAGAGAATCGACAGGGGGGTCCAATCAGCCCCAGCATTTT.

This sequence joins TRBV14 and TRBJ1-4; D is uncertain. CDR1 is SGHDN and CDR2 is FVKESK in the germline V gene. This CDR3 comprises 14 residues. V was cut by 0 bases and J by 8 bases, with 10 bases left in between. The CDR3 nucleotides read TGTGCCAGCAGCCAAGATATTTCGGGGGAAAAACTGTTTTTT. This translates into CASSQDISGEKLFF.